This T cell receptor (beta chain) was retrieved from a study of control samples from healthy donors and cancer patients. Assay used: immunoSEQ multiplex PCR; TCRdb lists only in-frame clones, some missing. There are roughly 80,000 clones in the sample; approximately 91% occur only once, and 4.5% to 6% lies in the top ten. The trim removed 4 bases at V and 5 bases at J, leaving 5 bases unmatched. This CDR3 is 14 amino acids long. Germline CDR1 is ENHRY and CDR2 is SYGVKD. This sequence originates from a woman between 45 and 65 years old in good health. The sequencing input was blood. The V and J genes are TRBV10-3 and TRBJ1-1; 9 bases fit TRBD1. The chain's CDR3 is CAISGGQGGTEAFF. The DNA of the CDR3 is TGTGCCATCAGTGGGGGACAGGGCGGAACTGAAGCTTTCTTT.